These 2 T cell receptor beta chains originate from one sample sequenced in a study of T cell clusters in autoimmune cytopenias. TRB amplification used approximately 0.25 ug of peripheral blood genomic DNA. Multiplex touch-down PCR amplified TRB using TRB-A and TRB-B pools in one tube. One entry per CDR3 protein, without DNA, is what TCRdb gives after re-calling the multiplex PCR reads. The ten most abundant clones cover roughly 3.5% of a sample with roughly 15,000 distinct CDR3 sequences. Another study also made use of these data, one on T cell repertoires in aging, cancer and after chemotherapy.

The source material was peripheral blood. Every receptor here comes from a human donor in good health.

This rearrangement joins TRBV5-7 to TRBJ2-5; lacking DNA, the TRBD1 call made by TCRdb goes unchecked. TRBV5-7 is an open reading frame whose function is uncertain. The CDR3 consists of 14 residues. This CDR3 reads CASSLTGSQETQYF.

This sequence joins TRBV18 and TRBJ1-5; absent DNA, TCRdb's TRBD1 call cannot be checked. CDR1 is KGHSH and CDR2 is LQKENI in the germline V gene. This CDR3 has 13 residues. CDR3 sequence reads: CASSGQDNQPQHF.